The clone carrying this TCR beta chain was recorded a few times. Sample time point: newly diagnosed GD, antithyroid drugs for less than 3 months. The authors made the TCR library using RNA they extracted from PBMCs. EDTA tubes received about 9.6 milliliters of drawn peripheral blood. This CDR3 contains 14 residues. The germline gives CDR1 LNHDA, CDR2 SQIVND (reference sequence). The ends lost 4 bases at V and 5 bases at J; junction bases unmatched: 5. For TCR beta, libraries came from iRepertoire HTBI primers and Arm-PCR of CDR3 regions. Each CDR3 protein gets one entry after TCRdb re-called the multiplex PCR reads with MiXCR. In the table there are about 620,000 distinct CDR3 sequences, roughly 15% of which are singletons. These data originate in a study of regulatory T cells in long-lasting Graves disease. Turning to the study itself: Graves' patients (newly diagnosed) had been on antithyroid drugs under 3 months.

In addition, the sample was reused for a study of T cells in Graves' hyperthyroidism and ophthalmopathy. Per that study: During a first-round RT-PCR of the TCR CDR3, the HTBI primer set was used.

The TCR sequence derives from a young woman with Graves disease. The rearrangement links TRBV19 to TRBJ1-2; 9 bases agree with TRBD1. The starting material was peripheral blood mononuclear cells (PBMCs), obtained at new diagnosis, from a patient treated with antithyroid drugs. In DNA, the CDR3 is TGTGCCAGTAGTAATTGGGACAGGGCTTATGGCTACACCTTC. It codes for CASSNWDRAYGYTF.